These 16 T cell receptor beta chains came from one sample sequenced in a study of molecular identifiers for immune sequencing clone quantification. TCRdb itself ran the PCR reads through MiXCR, one entry per CDR3 protein. The sample carries under 800,000 distinct CDR3 sequences, over 25% recorded once. The sequenced sample was naive CD8+ T cells from blood, with Jurkat cell RNA spiked in. Subset defined: FACS-sorted CD8+CD4-CCR7+CD45RA+ naive T cells. These TCRs come from a human donor in good health. Some libraries in this study had Jurkat cell RNA spiked in.

The sample holds a few counts of this clonotype. CDR3: CASITPDRDEQYF. The CDR3 DNA sequence: TGTGCCAGCATCACACCGGACAGGGACGAGCAGTACTTC. The chain uses TRBV6-2 or TRBV6-3 and TRBJ2-7, with 8 bases aligning to TRBD1. Losses at the gene ends were 7 bases for V and 5 bases for J; bases not matched to a gene: 7. The CDR3 contains 13 residues. Germline values: CDR1 MNHEY, CDR2 SVGEGT.

This clonotype was seen only a few times. The chain joins TRBV20-1 to TRBJ2-5; no clear D. Between the trimmed V and J ends, which lost 6 bases and 5 bases, there was a span of 22 bases. CDR1 is DFQATT and CDR2 is SNEGSKA in the germline V gene (reference sequence). This CDR3 is built from 15 residues. The DNA for the CDR3 is TGCAGTGCCGATCTCCCCCCGGAAGGGTTGGAGACCCAGTACTTC. Translation: CSADLPPEGLETQYF.

This clonotype was picked up many times. V gene TRBV25-1 combines with J gene TRBJ1-5; possibly TRBD1 for D (5 bases). Trimming pared 6 bases from V and 6 bases from J, leaving 12 bases between. The CDR3 runs to 13 residues. Per germline, CDR1 MGHDK and CDR2 SYGVNS. The CDR3 region has the DNA TGTGCCAGCAGCATAGGGGCAGGTCAGCCCCAGCATTTT. Encoded protein: CASSIGAGQPQHF.

This clonotype was recorded at least ten times. This CDR3 is CASGTGGQPQHF. The CDR3 DNA is TGTGCCAGTGGGACAGGGGGACAGCCCCAGCATTTT. The chain uses TRBV19 and TRBJ1-5; 11 nucleotides align to TRBD1. Germline CDR1 is LNHDA and CDR2 is SQIVND (reference sequence). J lost 7 bases, V lost 8 bases, and 1 base had no gene match. The CDR3 covers 12 residues.

This clonotype was detected ten times or more. This chain connects TRBV7-9 to TRBJ2-3; the match to TRBD1 covers 11 bases. The CDR3 spans 16 residues. Trimming removed 5 bases from V and 0 bases from J; junction bases left unmatched: 4. CDR1 and CDR2 from the germline V gene are SEHNR and FQNEAQ (reference sequence). The CDR3 DNA sequence: TGTGCCAGCAGCGATGGGACAGGGGGAAGCACAGATACGCAGTATTTT. Translation gives CASSDGTGGSTDTQYF.

In this sample, this clonotype turned up many times. The V call is TRBV10-3, the J call TRBJ2-3; TRBD1 might be the D (7 bases). The CDR3 runs to 14 residues. From germline, CDR1 is ENHRY and CDR2 SYGVKD. The V end lost 3 bases, the J end lost 4 bases, and 11 bases lay between the germline ends. The CDR3 coding sequence is TGTGCCATCAGTGACCCAGGGGGGCCAGATACGCAGTATTTT. Residues: CAISDPGGPDTQYF.

This clonotype was recorded many times. The J gene is TRBJ2-7, the V gene TRBV7-6; D remains ambiguous. V dropped 4 bases and J dropped 4 bases, with 14 bases sitting between them. CDR3 size: 14 residues. The V gene's germline CDR1 is SGHVS and CDR2 FNYEAQ. The CDR3 DNA sequence: TGTGCCAGCAGCTCCGGTTCCGGTGGGTACGAGCAGTACTTC. Protein: CASSSGSGGYEQYF.

This clonotype was seen more than once but under ten times. The chain carries TRBV20-1 and TRBJ2-7; D unresolved. The CDR3 is made up of 15 amino acids. V was shortened by 0 bases and J by 3 bases, with 15 bases between the two germline ends. CDR1 and CDR2 from the germline V gene are DFQATT and SNEGSKA (reference sequence). CDR3 region: CSARDKDQIYYEQYF. DNA for the CDR3: TGCAGTGCTAGAGATAAGGATCAGATCTACTACGAGCAGTACTTC.

This clonotype appeared many times. The chain recombines TRBV9 with TRBJ2-2; a weak D match, TRBD1 (6 bases). V lost 3 bases and J lost 1, with 7 bases in between. CDR1 is SGDLS and CDR2 is YYNGEE in the germline V gene. The CDR3 is made up of 14 amino acids. CDR3 protein: CASSAQGNTGELFF. The DNA of the CDR3 is TGTGCCAGCAGCGCACAGGGGAACACCGGGGAGCTGTTTTTT.

J is TRBJ2-2 and V is TRBV7-2, with D perhaps matching TRBD2 (5 bases). The germline V and J ends were trimmed by 4 bases and 4 bases, with 16 bases remaining between them. The CDR3 consists of 16 residues. CDR1 is SGHTA, CDR2 FQGNSA, per germline. In DNA, the CDR3 is TGTGCCAGCAGCTCGTGGGTCGCCGGAGGCACCGGGGAGCTGTTTTTT. Translating gives CASSSWVAGGTGELFF.

About this clonotype itself: A read error may produce the germline difference seen at one junction end. CDR3 bases: TGTGCCAGCCGCCCCGGGCAGCAGTACGGGCAGTACTTC. It yields the protein CASRPGQQYGQYF. This rearrangement joins TRBV3-1 to TRBJ2-7; D unresolved. Germline V CDR1 and CDR2: LGHDT, YNNKEL (reference sequence). The CDR3 length is 13 residues.

This chain links TRBV27 with TRBJ2-7, with D uncertain. V lost 2 bases, J lost 7 bases, and 15 bases lay in between. CDR3 length: 14 residues. Germline V gene sequence: CDR1 MNHEY, CDR2 SMNVEV (reference sequence). The CDR3 loop reads CASSLAVALGEQYF. CDR3 sequence (DNA): TGTGCCAGCAGTTTAGCGGTAGCCCTCGGGGAGCAGTACTTC.

On this clonotype itself: An end of the junction does not agree with germline; a read error may underlie this. The chain combines TRBV6-6 with TRBJ2-7; 10 nucleotides match TRBD2. CDR1 is MNHNY, CDR2 SVGAGI, per germline (reference sequence). The CDR3 runs 15 residues. CDR3 nucleotides: TGTACCAGCAGTTACTCTAGCGGGGGCTACTACGAGCAGTACTTC. Amino acids: CTSSYSSGGYYEQYF.

V usage is TRBV5-1 and J usage is TRBJ2-2; unclear D gene. Deletions cut 2 bases from V and 0 bases from J, with 5 bases between. Germline values: CDR1 SGHRS, CDR2 YFSETQ. The CDR3 length is 14 residues. The CDR3 DNA reads TGCGCCAGCAGCTTTACGGCGAACACCGGGGAGCTGTTTTTT. Encoded protein: CASSFTANTGELFF.

This clonotype was detected only a few times. The chain is built from TRBV18 and TRBJ2-2; 9 nucleotides match TRBD1. The CDR3 totals 16 residues. The junction had 7 bases not matched to a gene; V was cut back by 3 bases and J by 5 bases. Germline V gene sequence: CDR1 KGHSH, CDR2 LQKENI. CDR3 residues: CASSPPPGQGTGELFF. In DNA form, the CDR3 reads TGTGCCAGCTCACCGCCTCCGGGACAGGGAACCGGGGAGCTGTTTTTT.

This clonotype was observed many times. The CDR3 DNA reads as TGTGCCAGCAGCCAAGAATCGGTAACTGAAGCTTTCTTT. This encodes CASSQESVTEAFF. This chain uses TRBV14 with TRBJ1-1; D call uncertain. The germline V gene encodes CDR1 SGHDN and CDR2 FVKESK. Deletions cut 0 bases from V and 5 bases from J, with 7 bases between. The CDR3 has 13 amino acids.